Listed here are 20 T cell receptor beta chains from one sample, sequenced in a study of cytomegalovirus exposure and HLA in healthy donors. The PCR made use of 60 Vbeta and 13 Jbeta primers. The method was immunoSEQ multiplex PCR; TCRdb's version includes in-frame clones alone and lacks a portion of them. The top ten clones hold less than 5% of a sample with around 160,000 clones, about 70% of them seen once. Material for sequencing was PBMCs. Receptor source: a woman between 18 and 29 years old in good health and CMV-seropositive.

V and J are TRBV27 and TRBJ2-5; D is unresolved. The DNA matches TRBJ2-7 better at its end, which makes the J call doubtful. CDR1 and CDR2 (germline): MNHEY, SMNVEV (reference sequence). CDR3 length equals 11 residues. The CDR3 region is CASGYSYEQYF. CDR3 nucleotide sequence: TGTGCCAGCGGGTACAGCTACGAGCAGTACTTC.

The CDR3 here is CASSYAKRGNSPLHF. CDR3 nucleotides: TGTGCCAGCAGTTACGCCAAAAGGGGTAATTCACCCCTCCACTTT. This chain uses TRBV6-5 with TRBJ1-6; the D gene is possibly TRBD1 (5 bases). Deletions cut 2 bases from V and 6 bases from J, with 11 bases between. The CDR3 is 15 residues long. Germline CDR1 reads MNHEY; CDR2 reads SVGAGI.

J is TRBJ2-2 and V is TRBV30; D remains unclear. The CDR3 is 13 residues long. The V and J ends lost 0 bases and 3 bases respectively, with 5 bases between them. Germline assignment: CDR1 GTSNPN and CDR2 SVGIG (reference sequence). CDR3 loop: CAWSVLDTGELFF. The CDR3, as DNA: TGTGCCTGGAGTGTACTCGACACCGGGGAGCTGTTTTTT.

This chain uses TRBV28 with TRBJ2-2; 10 nucleotides match TRBD1. V gave up 2 bases and J gave up 8 bases; unmatched junction bases: 5. Germline loops: CDR1 MDHEN, CDR2 SYDVKM. The CDR3 is 15 amino acids. CDR3 in amino acids: CASSLHGTGAGELFF. The CDR3 DNA sequence: TGTGCCAGCAGTTTACACGGGACAGGGGCGGGGGAGCTGTTTTTT.

In its sample, this clone was seen a few times. The rearrangement uses TRBV5-6 and TRBJ1-2; D unclear. CDR3 length: 11 residues. Trimming pared 7 bases from V and 4 bases from J, leaving 8 bases between. Germline CDR1 is SGHDT and CDR2 is YYEEEE. DNA for the CDR3: TGTGCCAGCGACGGGTTCTATGGCTACACCTTC. This encodes CASDGFYGYTF.

This clone came up a few times. The chain couples TRBV27 to TRBJ1-5; D possibly corresponds to TRBD1 (5 bases). V lost 2 bases and J lost 2, with 7 bases in between. The length of the CDR3 is 14 residues. Germline V gene sequence: CDR1 MNHEY, CDR2 SMNVEV (reference sequence). The CDR3 DNA is TGTGCCAGCAGTTTAATAGGGGGCAATCAGCCCCAGCATTTT. Its translation is CASSLIGGNQPQHF.

This rearrangement joins TRBV5-8 to TRBJ2-7, with no clear D. The CDR3 runs to 11 residues. Trimming took off 9 bases at V and 2 bases at J, with 9 bases between the two ends. Germline V gene data show CDR1 as SGHTS and CDR2 as YDEGEE. CDR3 coding DNA: TGTGCCACCACCCCAGCCTACGAGCAGTACTTC. As protein: CATTPAYEQYF.

This clone was seen only a few times. The chain uses TRBV6-6 and TRBJ2-5; 7 nucleotides agree with TRBD1. TRBJ2-7 matches the DNA end more closely, so the J call is doubtful. The CDR3 runs to 14 residues. In germline, CDR1 is MNHNY, CDR2 SVGAGI (reference sequence). The CDR3 protein is CASSYLQGTGEQYF. CDR3 DNA: TGTGCCAGCAGTTATCTACAGGGGACGGGCGAGCAGTACTTC.

The chain is built from TRBV19 and TRBJ2-3; the match to TRBD2 covers 11 bases. CDR1 and CDR2 (germline): LNHDA, SQIVND (reference sequence). V gave up 6 bases and J gave up 4 bases; unmatched junction bases: 3. The CDR3 loop spans 14 amino acids. This CDR3 reads CASRALAGADTQYF. The CDR3 DNA sequence: TGTGCCAGTAGGGCACTAGCGGGGGCAGATACGCAGTATTTT.

This rearrangement joins TRBV5-4 to TRBJ2-7; 8 bases agree with TRBD1. The CDR3 covers 16 residues. Per germline, CDR1 SGHNT and CDR2 YYREEE (reference sequence). The J segment lost 3 bases and the V segment lost 0 bases, leaving 8 bases of the junction unmatched. The CDR3 DNA is TGTGCCAGCAGCTTGGGTGGCGGACAGGGTGGCTACGAGCAGTACTTC. Translated: CASSLGGGQGGYEQYF.

This clone has just one count. The J gene is TRBJ2-7, the V gene TRBV6-5; 8 positions agree with TRBD2. There are 15 residues in the CDR3. With V trimmed by 10 bases and J by 0 bases, 11 bases remained unmatched. CDR1 and CDR2 from the germline V gene are MNHEY and SVGAGI. CDR3 protein: CATKSPGRGSYEQYF. CDR3 coding DNA: TGTGCCACCAAATCGCCCGGGAGGGGCTCCTACGAGCAGTACTTC.

Only a few counts were recorded for this clone. This chain uses TRBV6-1 with TRBJ1-4; 11 bases match TRBD1. Germline CDR1 MNHNS, CDR2 SASEGT. This CDR3 has 14 residues. V shed 6 bases and J 10 bases; nucleotides not matched to a gene: 7. This chain's CDR3 is CASRDGQGAGKLFF. The CDR3 DNA sequence: TGTGCCAGCAGGGACGGACAGGGGGCGGGAAAACTGTTTTTT.

The V call is TRBV5-6, the J call TRBJ1-2; a possible D gene is TRBD1 (6 bases). The CDR3 runs 13 residues. Germline loops: CDR1 SGHDT, CDR2 YYEEEE. Deletions cut 1 base from V and 6 bases from J, with 10 bases between. The CDR3 coding sequence is TGTGCCAGCAGCTTGCGGGCAGGGGATGGCTACACCTTC. Its protein is CASSLRAGDGYTF.

The chain carries TRBV5-6 and TRBJ2-7, with D maybe TRBD1 (6 bases). Per germline, CDR1 SGHDT and CDR2 YYEEEE. Trimming shortened V by 4 bases and J by 3 bases, and 20 bases separated the two germline ends. The CDR3 spans 16 residues. CDR3 residues: CASSPGQILVNYEQYF. For the CDR3, the DNA is TGTGCCAGCAGCCCGGGACAAATCCTGGTAAACTACGAGCAGTACTTC.

This clone has a single count. The chain employs TRBV5-1 and TRBJ1-5; tentatively, D is TRBD1 (5 bases). V was cut by 7 bases and J by 4 bases, with 15 bases left in between. CDR1 is SGHRS, CDR2 YFSETQ, per germline. This CDR3 region has 14 residues. In DNA form, the CDR3 reads TGCGCCAGCTATACCCTTGGGGGGAATCAGCCCCAGCATTTT. Amino acid sequence: CASYTLGGNQPQHF.

The chain employs TRBV4-3 and TRBJ1-1; D uncertain. This CDR3 spans 14 amino acids. The V end lost 2 bases, the J end lost 5 bases, and 12 bases lay between the germline ends. The germline gives CDR1 LGHNA, CDR2 YSLEER. CDR3 nucleotides: TGCGCCAGCAGCCAATCTTCTGCCGGGACTGAAGCTTTCTTT. Amino acids: CASSQSSAGTEAFF.

The chain combines TRBV28 with TRBJ1-2, with a weak D call TRBD1 (6 bases). The ends were cut back, 6 bases at V and 1 base at J, with 9 bases in the middle. The CDR3 length is 13 residues. The germline V gene has CDR1 MDHEN and CDR2 SYDVKM. The CDR3 nucleotides are TGTGCCAGCAGCAGACAGGTTAACTATGGCTACACCTTC. It yields the protein CASSRQVNYGYTF.

The chain uses TRBV2 and TRBJ2-3; D unresolved. V gave up 8 bases and J gave up 0 bases, with 12 bases separating them. The CDR3 loop spans 14 amino acids. CDR1 is SNHLY and CDR2 is FYNNEI in the germline V gene. DNA of the CDR3: TGTGCCAGCGTTTATTTTCCGAGCACAGATACGCAGTATTTT. It specifies CASVYFPSTDTQYF.

The gene calls are TRBV9 and TRBJ2-1; TRBD1 matches 7 bases. Germline CDR1 SGDLS, CDR2 YYNGEE. Losses at the gene ends were 3 bases for V and 8 bases for J; bases not matched to a gene: 5. The length of the CDR3 is 13 residues. The CDR3 region has the DNA TGTGCCAGCAGCGCGCAACAGGGGCATGAGCAGTTCTTC. Translated: CASSAQQGHEQFF.

This chain joins TRBV28 and TRBJ2-1, with no clear D. The CDR3 is made up of 17 amino acids. V lost 1 base and J lost 6, with 19 bases in between. Looked up from germline, CDR1 is MDHEN and CDR2 is SYDVKM. CDR3 sequence reads: CASSLSISDPIGNEQFF. CDR3 DNA sequence: TGTGCCAGCAGTTTATCAATAAGCGACCCAATCGGCAATGAGCAGTTCTTC.